This T cell receptor (beta chain) was found in a study of Ad26.COV2.S vaccination and SARS-CoV-2 variants. Germline values: CDR1 SGHKS, CDR2 YYEKEE (reference sequence). The CDR3 length is 16 residues. V dropped 0 bases and J dropped 3 bases, with 16 bases sitting between them. Profiled with immunoSEQ multiplex PCR; TCRdb holds only in-frame clones, not every one. Seen here are some 350,000 clones, roughly 88% observed once, and the top ten hold 4.5% to 7%. With regard to this clone: Its specificity is unknown.

Broader study findings: Breadth and depth estimates from TCRs may understate total T cell responses.

The treatment here: roughly 18 received Ad26.COV2.S at low or high dose, single or two shots; several received placebo; per-sample allocation not given. Repertoires come from day 63 after the first vaccine or placebo injection. The sample consisted of peripheral blood, taken in a trial of Ad26.COV2.S vaccine versus placebo. This TCR was sampled from a person aged 18-60 years who received the Ad26.COV2.S COVID-19 vaccine or a placebo. The chain couples TRBV5-5 to TRBJ2-7; D gene ambiguous. The CDR3 DNA reads TGTGCCAGCAGCTTGGGTGGTTATAGGCGGAACTACGAGCAGTACTTC. Translating it yields CASSLGGYRRNYEQYF.